This passage covers 5 T cell receptor beta chains from one sample sequenced in a study of cytomegalovirus exposure and HLA in healthy donors. Amplification used 60 Vbeta primers and 13 Jbeta primers. Repertoires were generated with immunoSEQ multiplex PCR, while TCRdb's copy carries only in-frame clones and drops some. The sample contains roughly 180,000 clones, about 80% of which appear only once. Sequencing used PBMCs. The receptors shown here come from a man aged 18-30 years in good health and CMV-seronegative.

The V and J genes are TRBV15 and TRBJ1-5; D call uncertain. V was clipped by 5 bases and J by 3 bases, with 14 bases between them. Per germline, CDR1 LNHNV and CDR2 YYDKDF (reference sequence). The CDR3 has 15 amino acids. The CDR3 reads CATSSYRSSNQPQHF. Written as DNA, the CDR3 is TGTGCCACCAGCTCGTACAGAAGCTCCAATCAGCCCCAGCATTTT. Full variable domain (missing parts from reference TRBV15 and TRBJ1-5): DAMVIQNPRYQVTQFGKPVTLSCSQTLNHNVMYWYQQKSSQAPKLLFHYYDKDFNNEADTPDNFQSRRPNTSFCFLDIRSPGLGDTAMYLCATSSYRSSNQPQHFGDGTRLSIL.

This clone was picked up a small number of times. J is TRBJ1-1 and V is TRBV7-2; tentative D call: TRBD1 (5 bases). CDR1 SGHTA and CDR2 FQGNSA come from the germline V gene. The CDR3 sequence is 14 residues long. V shed 2 bases and J shed 1 base, with 8 bases lying between them. The CDR3 loop is CASSLPGGNTEAFF. CDR3 coding DNA: TGTGCCAGCAGCTTACCGGGGGGGAACACTGAAGCTTTCTTT.

The CDR3 region has the DNA TGCAGCGCTGTTCCACCGGGACAGGAAAACTATGGCTACACCTTC. Protein sequence: CSAVPPGQENYGYTF. This sequence joins TRBV29-1 and TRBJ1-2, with 8 bases lining up with TRBD1. The CDR3 runs 15 residues. Losses at the gene ends were 7 bases for V and 2 bases for J; bases not matched to a gene: 12. Germline V gives CDR1 SQVTM, CDR2 ANQGSEA. Full variable domain (remainder filled in from reference TRBV29-1 and TRBJ1-2): SAVISQKPSRDICQRGTSLTIQCQVDSQVTMMFWYRQQPGQSLTLIATANQGSEATYESGFVIDKFPISRPNLTFSTLTVSNMSPEDSSIYLCSAVPPGQENYGYTFGSGTRLTVV.

The V call is TRBV18, the J call TRBJ2-5; the match to TRBD1 covers 8 bases. This CDR3 region has 17 residues. V lost 3 bases and J lost 3; bases outside the gene matches: 12. Germline CDR1 KGHSH, CDR2 LQKENI. The CDR3 DNA follows: TGTGCCAGCTCACCTCGGCAGGGGGCCAGCCGGAAAGAGACCCAGTACTTC. It codes for CASSPRQGASRKETQYF. The full variable domain, in which reference TRBV18 and TRBJ2-5 provide the parts outside the CDR3, is NAGVMQNPRHLVRRRGQEARLRCSPMKGHSHVYWYRQLPEEGLKFMVYLQKENIIDESGMPKERFSAEFPKEGPSILRIQQVVRGDSAAYFCASSPRQGASRKETQYFGPGTRLLVL.

This clone was detected only a few times. The J gene is TRBJ2-7, the V gene TRBV6-5; D perhaps matches TRBD1 (6 bases). The V gene lost 4 bases and the J gene lost 3 bases, with 13 bases spanning the gap. CDR1 and CDR2 from the germline V gene are MNHEY and SVGAGI. The length of the CDR3 is 14 residues. The chain's CDR3 is CASSWTGTSYEQYF. The CDR3, as DNA: TGTGCCAGCAGTTGGACCGGGACAAGCTACGAGCAGTACTTC.